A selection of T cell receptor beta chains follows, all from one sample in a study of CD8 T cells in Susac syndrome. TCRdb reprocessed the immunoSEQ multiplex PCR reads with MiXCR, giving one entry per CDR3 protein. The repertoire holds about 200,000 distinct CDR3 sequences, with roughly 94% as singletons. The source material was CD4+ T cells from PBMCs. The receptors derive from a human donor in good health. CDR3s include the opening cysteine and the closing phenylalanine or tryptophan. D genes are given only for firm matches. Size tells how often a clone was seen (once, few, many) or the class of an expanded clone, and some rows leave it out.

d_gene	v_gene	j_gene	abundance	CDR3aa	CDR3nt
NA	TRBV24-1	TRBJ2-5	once	CATSENEETQYF	TGTGCCACCAGTGAAAACGAAGAGACCCAGTACTTC
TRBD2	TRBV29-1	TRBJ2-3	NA	CSVGLAGNVDTQYF	TGCAGCGTTGGACTAGCGGGGAATGTAGATACGCAGTATTTT
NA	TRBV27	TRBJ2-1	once	CASTLSTDYNEQFF	TGTGCCAGCACCCTTTCGACAGATTACAATGAGCAGTTCTTC
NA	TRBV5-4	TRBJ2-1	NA	CASSSNNEQFF	TGTGCCAGCAGCTCAAACAATGAGCAGTTCTTC
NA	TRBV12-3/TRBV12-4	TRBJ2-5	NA	CASSSSKQGETQYF	TGTGCCAGCAGTTCCAGCAAGCAGGGGGAGACCCAGTACTTC
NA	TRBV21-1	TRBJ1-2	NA	CASSKVQGDYGYTF	TGTGCCAGCAGCAAAGTACAGGGAGACTATGGCTACACCTTC
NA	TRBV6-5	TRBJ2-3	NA	CASSSVWGRTDTQYF	TGTGCCAGCAGCTCCGTATGGGGGAGAACAGATACGCAGTATTTT
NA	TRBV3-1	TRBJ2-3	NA	CASRGLGGPDTQYF	TGTGCCAGCAGGGGCCTGGGGGGCCCAGATACGCAGTATTTT
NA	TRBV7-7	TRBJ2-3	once	CASSPYIHTDTQYF	TGTGCCAGCAGCCCGTACATACACACAGATACGCAGTATTTT
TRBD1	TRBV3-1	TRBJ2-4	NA	CASSQDSGQGNIQYF	TGTGCCAGCAGCCAAGATTCGGGACAGGGAAACATTCAGTACTTC
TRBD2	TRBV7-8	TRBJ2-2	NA	CASGDSGTNTGELFF	TGTGCCAGCGGGGATAGCGGGACGAACACCGGGGAGCTGTTTTTT
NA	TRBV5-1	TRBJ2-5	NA	CASSLVMGEATETQYF	TGCGCCAGCAGCTTGGTTATGGGGGAAGCAACAGAGACCCAGTACTTC
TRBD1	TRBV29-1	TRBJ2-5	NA	CSVEDQGGGETQYF	TGCAGCGTTGAAGATCAAGGGGGCGGAGAGACCCAGTACTTC
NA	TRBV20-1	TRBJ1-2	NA	CSARDWKGDGYTF	TGCAGTGCTAGAGACTGGAAGGGAGATGGCTACACCTTC
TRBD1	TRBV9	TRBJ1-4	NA	CASSAWDRGYEKLFF	TGTGCCAGCAGCGCGTGGGACAGGGGTTACGAAAAACTGTTTTTT
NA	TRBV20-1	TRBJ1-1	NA	CSAEVTYTEAFF	TGCAGTGCTGAGGTGACCTACACTGAAGCTTTCTTT
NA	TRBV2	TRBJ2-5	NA	CASSERGRLQETQYF	TGTGCCAGCAGTGAAAGGGGACGCCTCCAAGAGACCCAGTACTTC
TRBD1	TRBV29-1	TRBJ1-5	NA	CSVTGVGSNQPQHF	TGCAGCGTAACAGGGGTCGGGAGCAATCAGCCCCAGCATTTT
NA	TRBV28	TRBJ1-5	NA	CASSLLGGSNQPQHF	TGTGCCAGCAGTTTGTTGGGAGGCAGCAATCAGCCCCAGCATTTT
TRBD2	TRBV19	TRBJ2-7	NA	CATNSGGPTYF	TGTGCCACCAACAGCGGGGGGCCAACCTACTTC
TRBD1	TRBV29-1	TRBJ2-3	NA	CSVEGQGVDTQYF	TGCAGCGTTGAGGGTCAGGGGGTAGATACGCAGTATTTT
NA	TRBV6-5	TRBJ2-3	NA	CASRLMSSTDTQYF	TGTGCCAGCAGGCTAATGTCTAGCACAGATACGCAGTATTTT
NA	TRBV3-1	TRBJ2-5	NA	CASSLGSGLQETQYF	TGTGCCAGCAGCCTGGGGTCAGGACTCCAAGAGACCCAGTACTTC
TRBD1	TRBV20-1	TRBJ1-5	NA	CSAERQGASNQPQHF	TGCAGTGCGGAGAGGCAGGGGGCGAGCAATCAGCCCCAGCATTTT
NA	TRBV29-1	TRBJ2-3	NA	CSAPEGSTDTQYF	TGCAGCGCCCCAGAGGGAAGCACAGATACGCAGTATTTT
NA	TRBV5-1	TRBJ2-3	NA	CASSLGGQADTQYF	TGCGCCAGCAGCCTGGGGGGGCAAGCAGATACGCAGTATTTT
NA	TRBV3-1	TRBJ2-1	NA	CASSQARGFGEQFF	TGTGCCAGCAGCCAAGCACGGGGTTTCGGGGAGCAGTTCTTC
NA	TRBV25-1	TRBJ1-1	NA	CASSVGPYANTEAFF	TGTGCCAGCAGTGTGGGACCGTATGCGAACACTGAAGCTTTCTTT
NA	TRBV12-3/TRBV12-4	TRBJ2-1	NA	CASSLSRRRASYNEQFF	TGTGCCAGCAGTTTAAGTCGTCGGAGGGCCTCCTACAATGAGCAGTTCTTC
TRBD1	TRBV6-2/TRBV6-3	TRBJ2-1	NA	CASSYSSRQGGSDEQFF	TGTGCCAGCAGTTACTCTTCGAGACAGGGGGGATCGGATGAGCAGTTCTTC
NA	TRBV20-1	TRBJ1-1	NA	CSAREPQGSEAFF	TGCAGTGCTAGAGAACCCCAGGGTTCTGAAGCTTTCTTT
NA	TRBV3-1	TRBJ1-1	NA	CASSQDPGSNTEAFF	TGTGCCAGCAGCCAAGATCCAGGGTCCAACACTGAAGCTTTCTTT